A single sample gave rise to the 14 T cell receptor beta chains below, sequenced in a study of OX40 agonist ivuxolimab in advanced cancers. The repertoire was sequenced with immunoSEQ multiplex PCR; TCRdb's copy has only in-frame clones and lacks some. The sample includes over 55,000 clones, about 81% of them seen just once. Sequences were derived from CD4+ or CD8+ T cells sorted from blood, sampled in a trial of the OX40 agonist ivuxolimab. These receptors all stem from an adult with an advanced solid tumor such as melanoma, head and neck, liver or kidney cancer.

The CDR3, as DNA: TGTGCCAGCTCACCCTCTTCGACCTCCGAGCAGTACTTC. As protein: CASSPSSTSEQYF. The V call is TRBV18, the J call TRBJ2-7; D unresolved. This CDR3 comprises 13 residues. Trimming shortened V by 3 bases and J by 6 bases, and 12 bases separated the two germline ends. Germline CDR1 and CDR2: KGHSH and LQKENI.

For the CDR3, the DNA is TGTGCCAGCTCATCCACAGATACGCAGTATTTT. Amino acids: CASSSTDTQYF. The rearrangement uses TRBV18 and TRBJ2-3; D remains ambiguous. Germline values: CDR1 KGHSH, CDR2 LQKENI. The CDR3 runs 11 residues. The ends were cut back, 5 bases at V and 2 bases at J, with 2 bases in the middle.

V and J are TRBV6-1 and TRBJ1-2; 12 bases are a match to TRBD1. Germline-derived CDR1 and CDR2 are MNHNS and SASEGT. The CDR3 consists of 14 residues. V lost 8 bases to trimming and J lost 7 bases; unmatched junction nucleotides: 8. DNA of the CDR3: TGTGCCAGCGGAGTGGGACAGGGGGCGGGTGGCTACACCTTC. This codes for CASGVGQGAGGYTF.

The genes are TRBV5-4 and TRBJ2-3; TRBD2 might be the D (6 bases). The germline gives CDR1 SGHNT, CDR2 YYREEE (reference sequence). This CDR3 comprises 14 residues. V was shortened by 4 bases and J by 0 bases, with 9 bases between the two germline ends. The CDR3 loop reads CASSGTSSTDTQYF. In DNA, the CDR3 is TGTGCCAGCAGCGGGACTTCTAGCACAGATACGCAGTATTTT.

This chain uses TRBV10-3 with TRBJ1-2; 7 nucleotides align to TRBD1. Germline V gene data show CDR1 as ENHRY and CDR2 as SYGVKD. After removal of 3 bases from V and 9 bases from J, the junction contained 7 bases not matched to a gene. There are 13 residues in the CDR3. CDR3: CAISDTGAARYTF. In DNA, the CDR3 is TGTGCCATCAGTGATACAGGGGCGGCCCGCTACACCTTC.

The V call is TRBV4-3, the J call TRBJ1-1, with D uncertain. V lost 0 bases, J lost 8 bases, and 13 bases lay in between. Germline CDR1 reads LGHNA; CDR2 reads YSLEER. CDR3 length equals 14 residues. The CDR3 nucleotides are TGCGCCAGCAGCCAAGATCTAAAGTTGGGGGAAGCTTTCTTT. This sequence encodes CASSQDLKLGEAFF.

The rearrangement joins TRBV7-9 to TRBJ2-4; D gene uncertain. The CDR3 runs to 14 residues. Germline V gene data show CDR1 as SEHNR and CDR2 as FQNEAQ (reference sequence). V was clipped by 5 bases and J by 0 bases, with 8 bases between them. CDR3 sequence reads: CASSPTLAKNIQYF. In DNA, the CDR3 is TGTGCCAGCAGCCCTACCCTAGCCAAAAACATTCAGTACTTC.

The rearrangement uses TRBV20-1 and TRBJ2-2; D unresolved. The V end was cut by 5 bases, the J end by 7 bases, with 8 bases between. The CDR3 has 11 residues. Germline values: CDR1 DFQATT, CDR2 SNEGSKA (reference sequence). The CDR3 spells CSADLVGELFF. The DNA for the CDR3 is TGCAGTGCTGACTTAGTCGGGGAGCTGTTTTTT.

The V and J genes are TRBV6-4 and TRBJ1-6; tentatively, D is TRBD1 (6 bases). The CDR3 covers 15 residues. Trimming stripped 5 bases from V and 7 bases from J, with 15 bases between. The V gene's germline CDR1 is MRHNA and CDR2 SNTAGT. The CDR3 nucleotides read TGTGCCAGCAGTAGGGACACCGAATCCAATTCACCCCTCCACTTT. Protein: CASSRDTESNSPLHF.

V gene TRBV7-9 combines with J gene TRBJ1-4; D is undetermined. The CDR3 length is 15 residues. Germline V CDR1 and CDR2: SEHNR, FQNEAQ (reference sequence). V lost 2 bases, J lost 0 bases, and 7 bases lay in between. The CDR3 DNA reads as TGTGCCAGCAGCTTACGCGGGGCAACTAATGAAAAACTGTTTTTT. Translated, it gives CASSLRGATNEKLFF.

The chain carries TRBV6-5 and TRBJ2-3; no clear D. Trimming removed 7 bases from V and 0 bases from J, with 14 bases in between. This CDR3 region has 15 residues. In germline, CDR1 is MNHEY, CDR2 SVGAGI. The CDR3 DNA reads TGTGCCAGCAAGGTTGGCCCAACTAGCACAGATACGCAGTATTTT. Its protein is CASKVGPTSTDTQYF.

This chain uses TRBV29-1 with TRBJ2-1; 8 positions agree with TRBD2. The CDR3 spans 13 residues. Germline V gene data show CDR1 as SQVTM and CDR2 as ANQGSEA. The trim removed 5 bases at V and 4 bases at J, leaving 4 bases unmatched. As DNA, the CDR3 is TGCAGCGTTAGGACTAGCCAATACAATGAGCAGTTCTTC. Translating it yields CSVRTSQYNEQFF.

The CDR3 DNA is TGTGCCAGCAGTGGAGGACAGGGAACAGATACGCAGTATTTT. Translated, it gives CASSGGQGTDTQYF. The V gene is TRBV6-1, the J gene TRBJ2-3, with 8 bases fitting TRBD1. Germline values: CDR1 MNHNS, CDR2 SASEGT. V lost 4 bases, J lost 3 bases, and 3 bases stayed unmatched. The CDR3 has 14 residues.

This chain uses TRBV6-4 with TRBJ2-2; D not certain. Germline V lookup: CDR1 MRHNA, CDR2 SNTAGT. V lost 3 bases, J lost 7 bases, and 9 bases lay in between. This CDR3 is built from 13 residues. The CDR3 DNA sequence: TGTGCCAGCAGTGAATCGCTTGGCGGGGAGCTGTTTTTT. It translates to CASSESLGGELFF.